These 31 T cell receptor beta chains came from one sample sequenced in a study of cytomegalovirus exposure and HLA in healthy donors. The PCR contained 60 Vbeta and 13 Jbeta primers. Using immunoSEQ multiplex PCR, the repertoire was profiled, and TCRdb retains in-frame clones only, with some absent. The sample contains about 98,000 clones, approximately 72% of which appear only once. Input material: PBMCs. The receptors were sampled from a young man in good health and CMV-seropositive.

The CDR3, as DNA: TGTGCCAGCAGCTTGGGACAGGGTCGAAACATTCAGTACTTC. This encodes CASSLGQGRNIQYF. The V gene is TRBV5-6, the J gene TRBJ2-4, with 7 bases matching TRBD1. Trimming at V came to 0 bases and at J to 6 bases, leaving 3 bases not matched to a gene. This CDR3 has 14 residues. Germline-derived CDR1 and CDR2 are SGHDT and YYEEEE.

This clone was found a few times. The chain combines TRBV9 with TRBJ1-2; possibly TRBD1 for D (6 bases). Germline-derived CDR1 and CDR2 are SGDLS and YYNGEE. V was trimmed by 4 bases and J by 6 bases, leaving 19 bases between them. The CDR3 loop spans 15 amino acids. CDR3 sequence (DNA): TGTGCCAGCAGCTCAGGACAGATACGCGTGAATGGCTACACCTTC. This translates into CASSSGQIRVNGYTF.

The gene calls are TRBV2 and TRBJ2-5; D might be TRBD1 (6 bases). The V end was cut by 3 bases, the J end by 4 bases, with 9 bases between. This CDR3 comprises 13 residues. Germline V gene data show CDR1 as SNHLY and CDR2 as FYNNEI. CDR3 sequence (DNA): TGTGCCAGCAGTGACAGGGGAACAGAGACCCAGTACTTC. Translating gives CASSDRGTETQYF.

The V and J genes are TRBV30 and TRBJ1-6, with D tentatively TRBD1 (5 bases). Germline V lookup: CDR1 GTSNPN, CDR2 SVGIG (reference sequence). The CDR3 has 14 amino acids. With 4 bases removed from V and 8 bases from J, the gap between germline ends came to 15 bases. CDR3 residues: CAWTPGLGDSPLHF. In nucleotides, the CDR3 is TGTGCCTGGACCCCGGGACTGGGGGATTCACCCCTCCACTTT.

The J gene is TRBJ2-7, the V gene TRBV4-2, with 9 bases identical to TRBD1. The CDR3 extends over 15 amino acids. V trimming: 1 base; J trimming: 7 bases; junction bases outside the gene matches: 8. The germline V gene encodes CDR1 LGHNA and CDR2 YNFKEQ. The CDR3 DNA reads TGTGCCAGCAGCCAAGGGGGACAGGGAGAGGAAGAGCAGTACTTC. Residues: CASSQGGQGEEEQYF.

The chain links TRBV9 to TRBJ2-5, with a possible D match to TRBD2 (6 bases). The V end lost 0 bases, the J end lost 2 bases, and 8 bases lay between the germline ends. Germline V gene lookup returns CDR1 SGDLS and CDR2 YYNGEE. This CDR3 is 14 amino acids long. DNA for the CDR3: TGTGCCAGCAGCGTAGGGACTAAACAAGAGACCCAGTACTTC. As protein: CASSVGTKQETQYF.

On this clone: This CDR3 is also generated by other DNA sequences in the sample. V and J are TRBV27 and TRBJ2-7; perhaps TRBD2 as D (5 bases). V dropped 2 bases and J dropped 3 bases, with 8 bases sitting between them. The CDR3 covers 13 residues. CDR1 MNHEY and CDR2 SMNVEV come from the germline V gene (reference sequence). The CDR3 DNA follows: TGTGCCAGCAGTTTAGGACTTTTCTACGAGCAGTACTTC. Translating gives CASSLGLFYEQYF.

This clone came up a few times. This chain joins TRBV5-6 and TRBJ2-2, with TRBD2 as a possible D gene (6 bases). From germline, CDR1 is SGHDT and CDR2 YYEEEE. Trimming removed 4 bases at V and 2 bases at J, with 12 bases between. The CDR3 contains 15 residues. The CDR3: CASSRPGLNTGELFF. CDR3 DNA: TGTGCCAGCAGCCGGCCGGGACTTAACACCGGGGAGCTGTTTTTT.

The chain couples TRBV29-1 to TRBJ1-2, with D tentatively TRBD1 (5 bases). V lost 5 bases to trimming and J lost 7 bases, with 20 bases between them. The CDR3 totals 14 residues. Per germline, CDR1 SQVTM and CDR2 ANQGSEA. The DNA for the CDR3 is TGCAGCGTTCATCTACAGGTGGGGCCGGTTGGCTACACCTTC. This gives the protein CSVHLQVGPVGYTF.

This rearrangement joins TRBV27 to TRBJ1-4; no firm D call. Germline CDR1 is MNHEY and CDR2 is SMNVEV (reference sequence). V lost 6 bases to trimming and J lost 8 bases, with 16 bases between them. This CDR3 is built from 14 residues. The CDR3 sequence is CASSPGRVNEKLFF. In nucleotides, the CDR3 is TGTGCCAGCAGCCCAGGTCGAGTAAACGAAAAACTGTTTTTT.

The chain carries TRBV28 and TRBJ2-2; no clear D gene. The length of the CDR3 is 12 residues. V was trimmed by 5 bases and J by 5 bases, leaving 6 bases between them. Germline lookup yields CDR1 MDHEN and CDR2 SYDVKM. The chain's CDR3 is CASSLRTGELFF. The CDR3 coding sequence is TGTGCCAGCAGTCTCCGGACCGGGGAGCTGTTTTTT.

The chain links TRBV7-9 to TRBJ1-1; no reliable D call. The CDR3 totals 13 residues. V lost 2 bases and J 1 base, leaving 5 bases between the germline ends. Per germline, CDR1 SEHNR and CDR2 FQNEAQ (reference sequence). In DNA, the CDR3 is TGTGCCAGCAGCTTAAGAGGGAACACTGAAGCTTTCTTT. It yields the protein CASSLRGNTEAFF.

V is TRBV7-8 and J is TRBJ2-2, with no clear D. Trimming removed 5 bases from V and 5 bases from J, with 12 bases in between. Germline-derived CDR1 and CDR2 are SGHVS and FQNEAQ. This CDR3 spans 14 amino acids. CDR3 sequence reads: CASSASRWTGELFF. DNA of the CDR3: TGTGCCAGCAGCGCCTCCCGGTGGACCGGGGAGCTGTTTTTT.

The chain links TRBV28 to TRBJ2-7, with 8 positions matching TRBD1. CDR1 and CDR2 (germline): MDHEN, SYDVKM. The length of the CDR3 is 16 residues. J was trimmed by 2 bases and V by 3 bases; bases with no gene match: 9. The DNA of the CDR3 is TGTGCCAGCAGTTTGACAGGGGCCCCTCAAACCTACGAGCAGTACTTC. Protein sequence: CASSLTGAPQTYEQYF. The full variable domain, in which reference TRBV28 and TRBJ2-7 provide the parts outside the CDR3, is DVKVTQSSRYLVKRTGEKVFLECVQDMDHENMFWYRQDPGLGLRLIYFSYDVKMKEKGDIPEGYSVSREKKERFSLILESASTNQTSMYLCASSLTGAPQTYEQYFGPGTRLTVT.

The chain has TRBV7-9 and TRBJ1-2, with 8 bases fitting TRBD1. V trimming: 10 bases; J trimming: 6 bases; junction bases outside the gene matches: 4. The CDR3 is 11 residues long. Germline V lookup: CDR1 SEHNR, CDR2 FQNEAQ (reference sequence). CDR3 nucleotides: TGTGCCACCGGACAGGGCGATGGCTACACCTTC. It specifies CATGQGDGYTF.

This chain links TRBV2 with TRBJ1-2; tentative D call: TRBD1 (5 bases). The germline gives CDR1 SNHLY, CDR2 FYNNEI. This CDR3 spans 14 amino acids. V was clipped by 6 bases and J by 4 bases, with 15 bases between them. The CDR3 sequence is CASRDLDRFYGYTF. The CDR3 DNA reads TGTGCCAGCAGGGATTTAGACAGATTCTATGGCTACACCTTC. The full variable domain, rest sourced from reference TRBV2 and TRBJ1-2, is EPEVTQTPSHQVTQMGQEVILRCVPISNHLYFYWYRQILGQKVEFLVSFYNNEISEKSEIFDDQFSVERPDGSNFTLKIRSTKLEDSAMYFCASRDLDRFYGYTFGSGTRLTVV.

The rearrangement links TRBV5-6 to TRBJ2-3; TRBD2 agrees at 7 bases. The CDR3 sequence is 13 residues long. V shed 4 bases, J shed 5 bases, and the junction held 4 bases outside the gene matches. Germline CDR1 SGHDT, CDR2 YYEEEE. In DNA form, the CDR3 reads TGTGCCAGCAGCGACGCGGGGGAAGATACGCAGTATTTT. It codes for CASSDAGEDTQYF.

This chain links TRBV6-6 with TRBJ2-7; no clear D gene. V shed 8 bases and J shed 0 bases, with 5 bases lying between them. Germline CDR1 and CDR2: MNHNY and SVGAGI (reference sequence). This CDR3 has 11 amino acids. As DNA, the CDR3 is TGTGCCAGCCGTAGCTCCTACGAGCAGTACTTC. The encoded protein is CASRSSYEQYF.

The chain uses TRBV5-1 and TRBJ2-1; 7 bases are shared with TRBD2. This CDR3 comprises 15 residues. V dropped 4 bases and J dropped 4; count of bases not matched to a gene: 8. The V gene's germline CDR1 is SGHRS and CDR2 YFSETQ. This CDR3 is CASSPQPSGYNEQFF. The CDR3 nucleotides read TGCGCCAGCAGCCCCCAGCCTAGCGGTTACAATGAGCAGTTCTTC.

J is TRBJ1-2 and V is TRBV28; D is ambiguous. The germline V gene has CDR1 MDHEN and CDR2 SYDVKM. V lost 5 bases and J 0 bases, leaving 16 bases between the germline ends. The CDR3 has 16 residues. CDR3 loop: CASSPVPNFTNYGYTF. The DNA of the CDR3 is TGTGCCAGCAGTCCCGTCCCCAACTTTACTAACTATGGCTACACCTTC.

The chain carries TRBV9 and TRBJ2-2; the D gene is possibly TRBD2 (5 bases). The ends were cut back, 0 bases at V and 4 bases at J, with 13 bases in the middle. Germline V CDR1 and CDR2: SGDLS, YYNGEE. The CDR3 sequence is 16 residues long. Written as DNA, the CDR3 is TGTGCCAGCAGCGTAGTATCCGGGGATGTCACCGGGGAGCTGTTTTTT. Protein sequence: CASSVVSGDVTGELFF.

V is TRBV30 and J is TRBJ2-7, with a tentative D call TRBD2 (5 bases). The length of the CDR3 is 14 residues. V was pared by 0 bases and J by 1 base, with 10 bases between. Germline V gene sequence: CDR1 GTSNPN, CDR2 SVGIG (reference sequence). For the CDR3, the DNA is TGTGCCTGGAGTGTAGGAGGAGTGTCCTACGAGCAGTACTTC. This gives the protein CAWSVGGVSYEQYF.

This chain uses TRBV5-6 with TRBJ2-7; D possibly corresponds to TRBD2 (5 bases). The ends were cut back, 4 bases at V and 2 bases at J, with 13 bases in the middle. This CDR3 is 14 amino acids long. In germline, CDR1 is SGHDT, CDR2 YYEEEE. The CDR3 DNA reads TGTGCCAGCAGCCCGGATAAGAGGGCCTACGAGCAGTACTTC. The encoded protein is CASSPDKRAYEQYF.

The gene calls are TRBV29-1 and TRBJ1-1; D remains ambiguous. V lost 6 bases, J lost 1 base, and 15 bases lay in between. CDR3 length: 14 amino acids. Germline V gene sequence: CDR1 SQVTM, CDR2 ANQGSEA. The CDR3 bases are TGCAGCGTACGCGGGGTGGTTACGAACACTGAAGCTTTCTTT. It specifies CSVRGVVTNTEAFF.

The V call is TRBV4-1, the J call TRBJ2-2; TRBD1 aligns across 7 bases. V gave up 4 bases and J gave up 2 bases; unmatched junction bases: 4. CDR1 MGHRA and CDR2 YSYEKL come from the germline V gene. This CDR3 is 15 amino acids long. The CDR3 bases are TGCGCCAGCAGCCCAAGGGACAGCAACACCGGGGAGCTGTTTTTT. The encoded protein is CASSPRDSNTGELFF.

This chain links TRBV7-9 with TRBJ2-5; 14 positions agree with TRBD2. With V trimmed by 5 bases and J by 0 bases, 5 bases remained unmatched. Germline V gene lookup returns CDR1 SEHNR and CDR2 FQNEAQ (reference sequence). CDR3 size: 17 residues. The CDR3: CASSPKTSGGDQETQYF. The CDR3 nucleotides read TGTGCCAGCAGCCCCAAGACTAGCGGGGGGGACCAAGAGACCCAGTACTTC.

The chain employs TRBV6-1 and TRBJ2-2; 7 nucleotides line up with TRBD1. The CDR3 runs to 15 residues. With V trimmed by 7 bases and J by 2 bases, 7 bases remained unmatched. Germline loops: CDR1 MNHNS, CDR2 SASEGT. The CDR3 loop is CASTVDRINTGELFF. Here the CDR3 DNA reads TGTGCCAGCACCGTGGACAGGATTAACACCGGGGAGCTGTTTTTT.

The table lists this clone with a few counts. V is TRBV5-5 and J is TRBJ1-1; no firm D call. The CDR3 is 13 amino acids. The germline gives CDR1 SGHKS, CDR2 YYEKEE (reference sequence). V lost 3 bases and J lost 2, with 8 bases in between. Here the CDR3 DNA reads TGTGCCAGCAGCTACGGGGAAAACACTGAAGCTTTCTTT. Its protein is CASSYGENTEAFF.

The rearrangement uses TRBV19 and TRBJ1-6; 9 nucleotides align to TRBD1. Germline V gene lookup returns CDR1 LNHDA and CDR2 SQIVND (reference sequence). The CDR3 runs to 15 residues. The V and J ends lost 4 bases and 9 bases, in that order; junction bases with no gene match: 7. CDR3 residues: CASSTTGGLSSPLHF. CDR3 in DNA: TGTGCCAGTAGTACAACAGGGGGCTTGAGTTCACCCCTCCACTTT.

The chain carries TRBV6-8 and TRBJ1-5, with D unresolved. The CDR3 is 12 amino acids. V was cut by 2 bases and J by 9 bases, with 8 bases left in between. CDR1 and CDR2 from the germline V gene are MNHGY and SAAAGT. The CDR3 DNA reads TGTGCCAGCAGTTACGTGCATAGGCCCCAGCATTTT. This sequence encodes CASSYVHRPQHF.

The V and J genes are TRBV6-6 and TRBJ1-1; a possible D gene is TRBD1 (6 bases). Germline CDR1 is MNHNY and CDR2 is SVGAGI (reference sequence). Trimming stripped 6 bases from V and 1 base from J, with 12 bases between. The CDR3 loop spans 14 amino acids. The chain's CDR3 is CASRDTGRNTEAFF. The CDR3, as DNA: TGTGCCAGCAGAGATACAGGGCGGAACACTGAAGCTTTCTTT.